This T cell receptor beta chain is from a study of blood T cell repertoires in COVID-19. Germline CDR1 reads SNHLY; CDR2 reads FYNNEI. The V gene lost 8 bases and the J gene lost 11 bases, with 19 bases spanning the gap. The CDR3 consists of 14 residues. Profiled with immunoSEQ multiplex PCR; TCRdb holds only in-frame clones, not every one. The table lists 200,000 to 250,000 clones, 80% of them singletons. The clonotype was recovered from a human donor in a cohort sampled during active COVID-19. Sample: peripheral blood. The chain uses TRBV2 and TRBJ1-6; TRBD1 is a possible D gene (5 bases). The CDR3 protein is CASQSGLLRAPLHF. For the CDR3, the DNA is TGTGCCAGCCAATCGGGACTTCTTCGTGCACCCCTCCACTTT. The variable domain in full, completed from reference TRBV2 and TRBJ1-6, reads EPEVTQTPSHQVTQMGQEVILRCVPISNHLYFYWYRQILGQKVEFLVSFYNNEISEKSEIFDDQFSVERPDGSNFTLKIRSTKLEDSAMYFCASQSGLLRAPLHFGNGTRLTVT.